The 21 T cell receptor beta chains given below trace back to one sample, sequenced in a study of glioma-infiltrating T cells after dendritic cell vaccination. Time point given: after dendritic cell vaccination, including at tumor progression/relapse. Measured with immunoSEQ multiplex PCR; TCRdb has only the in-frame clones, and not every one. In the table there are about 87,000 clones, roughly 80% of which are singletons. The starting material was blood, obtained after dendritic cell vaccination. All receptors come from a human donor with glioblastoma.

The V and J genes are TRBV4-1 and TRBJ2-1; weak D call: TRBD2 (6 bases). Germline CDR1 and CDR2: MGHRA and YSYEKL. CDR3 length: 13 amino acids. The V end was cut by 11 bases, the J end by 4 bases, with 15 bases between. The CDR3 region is CAGGDGQYNEQFF. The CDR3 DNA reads TGCGCCGGCGGGGACGGGCAGTACAATGAGCAGTTCTTC.

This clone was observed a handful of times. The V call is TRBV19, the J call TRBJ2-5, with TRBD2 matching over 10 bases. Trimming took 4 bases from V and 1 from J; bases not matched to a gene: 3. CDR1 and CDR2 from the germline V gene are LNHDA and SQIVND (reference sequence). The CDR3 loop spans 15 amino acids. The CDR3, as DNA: TGTGCCAGTAGTAATAAGCGGGGGGGCCAAGAGACCCAGTACTTC. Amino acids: CASSNKRGGQETQYF.

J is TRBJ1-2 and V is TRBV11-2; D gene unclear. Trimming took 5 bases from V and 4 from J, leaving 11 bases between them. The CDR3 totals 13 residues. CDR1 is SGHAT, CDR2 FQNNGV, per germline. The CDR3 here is CASSLSPFYGYTF. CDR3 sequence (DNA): TGTGCCAGCAGCCTATCCCCATTCTATGGCTACACCTTC.

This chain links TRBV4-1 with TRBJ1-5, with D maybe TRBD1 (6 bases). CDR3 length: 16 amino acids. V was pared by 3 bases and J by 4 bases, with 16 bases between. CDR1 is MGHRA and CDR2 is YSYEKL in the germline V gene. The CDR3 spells CASSHPGRGKNQPQHF. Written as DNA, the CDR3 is TGCGCCAGCAGCCACCCCGGGAGGGGGAAAAATCAGCCCCAGCATTTT.

The CDR3: CASSERGRDRVVAEAFF. DNA for the CDR3: TGTGCCAGCAGTGAAAGAGGGCGGGACAGGGTGGTAGCTGAAGCTTTCTTT. V and J are TRBV6-1 and TRBJ1-1; 9 bases agree with TRBD1. The CDR3 totals 17 residues. V shed 2 bases and J 6 bases; nucleotides not matched to a gene: 13. Germline assignment: CDR1 MNHNS and CDR2 SASEGT.

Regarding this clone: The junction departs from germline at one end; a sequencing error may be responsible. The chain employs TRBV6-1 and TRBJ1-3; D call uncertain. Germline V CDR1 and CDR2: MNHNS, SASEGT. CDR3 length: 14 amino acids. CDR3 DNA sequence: TGTGCCAGCAGAGAAGGCGGGGTTGGAAACACCATATATTTT. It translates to CASREGGVGNTIYF.

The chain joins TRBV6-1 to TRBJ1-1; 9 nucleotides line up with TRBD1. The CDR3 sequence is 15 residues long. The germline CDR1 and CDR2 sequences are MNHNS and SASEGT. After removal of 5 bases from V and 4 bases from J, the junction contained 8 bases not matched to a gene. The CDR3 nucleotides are TGTGCCAGCAGTTCGTCGACAGGGGGATCCACTGAAGCTTTCTTT. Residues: CASSSSTGGSTEAFF.

CDR3 bases: TGTGCCAGCAGCCAAGATTTGGGCAGGCGGGGATGGGAGAACACTGAAGCTTTCTTT. Amino acid sequence: CASSQDLGRRGWENTEAFF. The V call is TRBV4-2, the J call TRBJ1-1; D not certain. The CDR3 sequence is 19 residues long. V lost 0 bases, J lost 1 base, and 21 bases lay in between. The germline V gene has CDR1 LGHNA and CDR2 YNFKEQ.

The DNA for the CDR3 is TGTGCCAGCAGCCAAGACACCTACGAGCAGTACTTC. Translation gives CASSQDTYEQYF. The chain has TRBV14 and TRBJ2-7, with D hard to call. The CDR3 has 12 amino acids. Trimming stripped 0 bases from V and 2 bases from J, with 2 bases between. Germline V lookup: CDR1 SGHDN, CDR2 FVKESK. The full variable domain, in which reference TRBV14 and TRBJ2-7 provide the parts outside the CDR3, is EAGVTQFPSHSVIEKGQTVTLRCDPISGHDNLYWYRRVMGKEIKFLLHFVKESKQDESGMPNNRFLAERTGGTYSTLKVQPAELEDSGVYFCASSQDTYEQYFGPGTRLTVT.

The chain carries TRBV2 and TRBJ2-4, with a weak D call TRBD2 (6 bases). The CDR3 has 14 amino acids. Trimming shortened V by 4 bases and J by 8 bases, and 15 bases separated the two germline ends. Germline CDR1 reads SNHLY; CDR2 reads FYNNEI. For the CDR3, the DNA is TGTGCCAGCAGTGCGGGGACTGCCCTTGACATTCAGTACTTC. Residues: CASSAGTALDIQYF.

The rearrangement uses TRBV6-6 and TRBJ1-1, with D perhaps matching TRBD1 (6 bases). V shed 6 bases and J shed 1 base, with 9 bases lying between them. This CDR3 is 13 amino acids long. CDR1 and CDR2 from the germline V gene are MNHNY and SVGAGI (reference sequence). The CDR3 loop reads CASRVGQNTEAFF. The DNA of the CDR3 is TGTGCCAGCAGGGTGGGACAGAACACTGAAGCTTTCTTT.

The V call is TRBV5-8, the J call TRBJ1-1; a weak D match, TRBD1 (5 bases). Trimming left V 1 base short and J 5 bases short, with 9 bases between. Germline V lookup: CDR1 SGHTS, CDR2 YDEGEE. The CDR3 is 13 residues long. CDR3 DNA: TGTGCCAGCAGCTTGATAGCAGGGACTGAAGCTTTCTTT. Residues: CASSLIAGTEAFF. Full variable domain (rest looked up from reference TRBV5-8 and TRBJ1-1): EAGVTQSPTHLIKTRGQQATLRCSPISGHTSVYWYQQALGLGLQFLLWYDEGEERNRGNFPPRFSGRQFPNYSSELNVNALELEDSALYLCASSLIAGTEAFFGQGTRLTVV.

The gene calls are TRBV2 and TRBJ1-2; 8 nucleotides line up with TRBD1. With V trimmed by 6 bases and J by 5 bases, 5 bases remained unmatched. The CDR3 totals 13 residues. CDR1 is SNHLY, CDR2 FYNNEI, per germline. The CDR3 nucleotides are TGTGCCAGCAGGCCGGACAGGGAGTATGGCTACACCTTC. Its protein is CASRPDREYGYTF.

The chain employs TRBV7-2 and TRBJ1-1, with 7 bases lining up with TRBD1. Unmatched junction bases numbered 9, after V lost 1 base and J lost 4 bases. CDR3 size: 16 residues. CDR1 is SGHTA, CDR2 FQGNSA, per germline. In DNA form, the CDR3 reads TGTGCCAGCAGCTTAGATGGTCCCAGGGGGACCACTGAAGCTTTCTTT. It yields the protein CASSLDGPRGTTEAFF.

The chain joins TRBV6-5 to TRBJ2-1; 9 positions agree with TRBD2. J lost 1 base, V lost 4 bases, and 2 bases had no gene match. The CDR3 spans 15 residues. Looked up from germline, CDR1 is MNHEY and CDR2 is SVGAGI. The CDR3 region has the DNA TGTGCCAGCAGTTCGACTAGCGGATCCTACAATGAGCAGTTCTTC. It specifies CASSSTSGSYNEQFF.

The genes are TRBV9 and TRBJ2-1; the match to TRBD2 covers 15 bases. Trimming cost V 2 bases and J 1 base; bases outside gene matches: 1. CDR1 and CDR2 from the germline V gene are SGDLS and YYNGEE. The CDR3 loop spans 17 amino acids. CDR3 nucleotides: TGTGCCAGCAGCGTGGGACTAGCGGGGGGATCCTACAATGAGCAGTTCTTC. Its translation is CASSVGLAGGSYNEQFF.

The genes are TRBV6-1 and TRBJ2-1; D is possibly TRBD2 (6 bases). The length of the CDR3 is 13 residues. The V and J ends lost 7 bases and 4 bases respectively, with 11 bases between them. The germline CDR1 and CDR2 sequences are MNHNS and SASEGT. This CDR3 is CASNRGSYNEQFF. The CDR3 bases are TGTGCCAGCAACCGGGGGTCGTACAATGAGCAGTTCTTC.

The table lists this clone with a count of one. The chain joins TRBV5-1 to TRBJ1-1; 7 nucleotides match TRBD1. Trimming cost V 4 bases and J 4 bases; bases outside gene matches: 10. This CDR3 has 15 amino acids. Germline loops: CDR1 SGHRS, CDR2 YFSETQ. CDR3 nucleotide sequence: TGCGCCAGCAGCGTTTTCGGGACAGTTTCCACTGAAGCTTTCTTT. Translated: CASSVFGTVSTEAFF.

The CDR3: CASIRGLSSDTQYF. The CDR3 DNA sequence: TGTGCCAGCATCAGAGGGTTATCGTCAGATACGCAGTATTTT. This rearrangement joins TRBV2 to TRBJ2-3, with a weak D call TRBD2 (5 bases). The ends were cut back, 7 bases at V and 4 bases at J, with 15 bases in the middle. Germline V CDR1 and CDR2: SNHLY, FYNNEI. The length of the CDR3 is 14 residues.

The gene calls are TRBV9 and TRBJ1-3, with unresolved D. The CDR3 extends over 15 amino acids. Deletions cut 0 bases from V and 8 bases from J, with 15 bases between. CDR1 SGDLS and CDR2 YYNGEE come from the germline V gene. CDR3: CASSVEGWERDTIYF. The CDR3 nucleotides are TGTGCCAGCAGCGTAGAAGGGTGGGAGAGGGACACCATATATTTT.

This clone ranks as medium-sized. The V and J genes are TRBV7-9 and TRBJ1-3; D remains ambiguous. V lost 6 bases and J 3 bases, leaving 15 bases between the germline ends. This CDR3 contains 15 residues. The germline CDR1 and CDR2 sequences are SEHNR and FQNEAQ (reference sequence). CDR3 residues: CASSSGEALGNTIYF. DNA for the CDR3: TGTGCCAGCAGTTCCGGGGAGGCCCTTGGAAACACCATATATTTT. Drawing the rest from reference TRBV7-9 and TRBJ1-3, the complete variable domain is DTGVSQNPRHKITKRGQNVTFRCDPISEHNRLYWYRQTLGQGPEFLTYFQNEAQLEKSRLLSDRFSAERPKGSFSTLEIQRTEQGDSAMYLCASSSGEALGNTIYFGEGSWLTVV.